This TCR beta chain derives from a study of T cell responses to AZD1222 COVID-19 vaccine. Study observations and caveats: Just 5 to 7 AZD1222 recipients tested seropositive at baseline. No repertoire was sampled before or during the peak T cell response, only after it. Clonal diversity may have been underestimated, and the donors were mostly white British, with more females than males.

The V gene's germline CDR1 is SNHLY and CDR2 FYNNEI. The CDR3 consists of 14 residues. Trimming shortened V by 7 bases and J by 2 bases, and 12 bases separated the two germline ends. Only in-frame clones appear in the TCRdb table, and some are missing; sequencing was by immunoSEQ multiplex PCR. The data show over 100,000 clones, over 75% seen once. Remarks on this clone: Its specificity is unknown.

The sequencing here drew on peripheral blood, taken 28 days after the second AZD1222 dose. V gene TRBV2 combines with J gene TRBJ2-1, with D uncertain. The source is an adult who received the AZD1222 COVID-19 vaccine. The CDR3 nucleotides read TGTGCCAGCACCCCCGGCGCTACCTACAATGAGCAGTTCTTC. Translated: CASTPGATYNEQFF.